This entry lists 27 T cell receptor beta chains sequenced from one sample in a study of TIL therapy for anti-PD-1-resistant metastatic lung cancer. Time point given: pre-treatment sample, taken before nivolumab and TIL therapy. The tumor samples were excised metastases, mostly pleural nodules or supraclavicular lymph nodes. The libraries were made with immunoSEQ v3. TCRdb's copy holds only in-frame clones and misses some; the assay was immunoSEQ multiplex PCR. The sample consists of roughly 50,000 clones, less than 75% of them appearing once. The starting material was tumor tissue, obtained at baseline. Every receptor here comes from a person aged 25-80 years with non-small cell lung cancer.

This sequence joins TRBV7-6 and TRBJ1-3; no firm D call. CDR3 length: 15 amino acids. In germline, CDR1 is SGHVS, CDR2 FNYEAQ. V lost 5 bases and J 0 bases, leaving 11 bases between the germline ends. CDR3 sequence (DNA): TGTGCCAGCAGCCTGCGAAGTAGCTCTGGAAACACCATATATTTT. It yields the protein CASSLRSSSGNTIYF.

This clone has a handful of counts. The junction departs from the called germline gene at one end, perhaps through a read error. The rearrangement joins TRBV7-7 to TRBJ2-5; 9 positions match TRBD1. The CDR3 has 15 amino acids. Germline values: CDR1 SSHAT, CDR2 FNYEAQ (reference sequence). The CDR3 DNA sequence: TGTGCTAGCAGCTTCGGGACAGGGAGACAAGAGACCCAGTACTTC. Encoded protein: CASSFGTGRQETQYF. Variable domain in full (rest from reference TRBV7-7 and TRBJ2-5): GAGVSQSPRYKVTKRGQDVTLRCDPISSHATLYWYQQALGQGPEFLTYFNYEAQPDKSGLPSDRFSAERPEGSISTLTIQRTEQRDSAMYRCASSFGTGRQETQYFGPGTRLLVL.

The V call is TRBV19, the J call TRBJ1-3, with D hard to call. Between the trimmed V and J ends, which lost 2 bases and 0 bases, there was a span of 8 bases. The CDR3 consists of 15 residues. CDR1 and CDR2 from the germline V gene are LNHDA and SQIVND (reference sequence). The CDR3 spells CASSILRGSGNTIYF. The CDR3 nucleotides read TGTGCCAGTAGTATATTGCGGGGCTCTGGAAACACCATATATTTT.

The rearrangement uses TRBV5-1 and TRBJ1-2; TRBD1 might be the D (5 bases). From germline, CDR1 is SGHRS and CDR2 YFSETQ. The CDR3 is 14 amino acids. Trimming took off 3 bases at V and 8 bases at J, with 17 bases between the two ends. The CDR3 DNA follows: TGCGCCAGCAGCTCTGGGTGGGGCACGAAGGGCTACACCTTC. Amino acid sequence: CASSSGWGTKGYTF.

The chain uses TRBV6-1 and TRBJ1-5; D is possibly TRBD1 (5 bases). This CDR3 contains 15 residues. V lost 7 bases to trimming and J lost 3 bases, with 16 bases between them. Germline V gene data show CDR1 as MNHNS and CDR2 as SASEGT. The CDR3 DNA follows: TGTGCCAGCACCCAAAGCCAGGGTAACAATCAGCCCCAGCATTTT. It yields the protein CASTQSQGNNQPQHF.

J is TRBJ1-4 and V is TRBV7-2; D not certain. The ends were cut back, 5 bases at V and 0 bases at J, with 7 bases in the middle. This CDR3 contains 14 residues. Germline V gives CDR1 SGHTA, CDR2 FQGNSA. In nucleotides, the CDR3 is TGTGCCAGCAGCCCTCGCGCAACTAATGAAAAACTGTTTTTT. Its translation is CASSPRATNEKLFF.

This clone was found once. The chain recombines TRBV28 with TRBJ2-7; 14 bases agree with TRBD2. This CDR3 has 16 amino acids. Germline V gene lookup returns CDR1 MDHEN and CDR2 SYDVKM. Trimming cost V 6 bases and J 12 bases; bases outside gene matches: 16. This CDR3 reads CASRPMGTSGSRSLYF. The CDR3 region has the DNA TGTGCCAGCAGACCGATGGGGACTAGCGGGAGTAGGTCGTTGTACTTC. The variable domain in full, with the rest retrieved from reference TRBV28 and TRBJ2-7, is DVKVTQSSRYLVKRTGEKVFLECVQDMDHENMFWYRQDPGLGLRLIYFSYDVKMKEKGDIPEGYSVSREKKERFSLILESASTNQTSMYLCASRPMGTSGSRSLYFGPGTRLTVT.

The chain recombines TRBV29-1 with TRBJ1-1; the D gene is possibly TRBD1 (6 bases). From germline, CDR1 is SQVTM and CDR2 ANQGSEA. The CDR3 has 12 residues. Trimming stripped 6 bases from V and 6 bases from J, with 14 bases between. The CDR3 coding sequence is TGCAGCGTAAATAGGGGGGCGGCTGAAGCTTTCTTT. Encoded protein: CSVNRGAAEAFF.

The chain has TRBV2 and TRBJ2-3; D may be TRBD1 (6 bases). The germline V and J ends were trimmed by 6 bases and 3 bases, with 7 bases remaining between them. The CDR3 runs to 12 residues. Per the germline V gene, CDR1 is SNHLY and CDR2 is FYNNEI. The CDR3 loop reads CASSGQTDTQYF. For the CDR3, the DNA is TGTGCCAGCAGCGGACAGACAGATACGCAGTATTTT.

V is TRBV19 and J is TRBJ2-7; D possibly corresponds to TRBD2 (6 bases). Deletions cut 8 bases from V and 3 bases from J, with 11 bases between. The CDR3 is 12 amino acids. CDR1 LNHDA and CDR2 SQIVND come from the germline V gene (reference sequence). CDR3 region: CASGRDLYEQYF. The CDR3 nucleotides are TGTGCCAGTGGGCGGGATCTCTACGAGCAGTACTTC.

The rearrangement links TRBV13 to TRBJ2-2, with 7 bases identical to TRBD2. The junction had 11 bases not matched to a gene; V was cut back by 0 bases and J by 4 bases. Germline CDR1 reads PRHDT; CDR2 reads FYEKMQ (reference sequence). CDR3 length: 18 residues. CDR3 DNA sequence: TGTGCCAGCAGCTTAGGCCGGGGCGGGGGAGATTTCACCGGGGAGCTGTTTTTT. Translating gives CASSLGRGGGDFTGELFF.

The V gene is TRBV28, the J gene TRBJ1-3, with D possibly matching TRBD1 (5 bases). Germline CDR1 MDHEN, CDR2 SYDVKM. The V gene lost 2 bases and the J gene lost 0 bases, with 11 bases spanning the gap. This CDR3 is built from 16 residues. The CDR3 coding sequence is TGTGCCAGCAGTTTACCCCTCAGGGTCTCTGGAAACACCATATATTTT. It specifies CASSLPLRVSGNTIYF.

This clone was detected ten times or more. V gene TRBV5-6 combines with J gene TRBJ1-1; unclear D gene. The CDR3 consists of 14 residues. The V gene lost 5 bases and the J gene lost 7 bases, with 18 bases spanning the gap. Germline CDR1 SGHDT, CDR2 YYEEEE. CDR3 amino acids: CASREGGKRYEAFF. CDR3 DNA sequence: TGTGCCAGCAGGGAAGGCGGAAAAAGGTATGAAGCTTTCTTT.

This clone was detected ten times or more. In DNA, the CDR3 is TGTGCCAGCAGCTCCCCCTTGAGCGGGGGTTGGTTCTTC. As protein: CASSSPLSGGWFF. The chain links TRBV7-9 to TRBJ2-1; 8 bases fit TRBD2. Looked up from germline, CDR1 is SEHNR and CDR2 is FQNEAQ (reference sequence). Losses at the gene ends were 4 bases for V and 15 bases for J; bases not matched to a gene: 11. CDR3 length: 13 residues.

The chain couples TRBV19 to TRBJ1-2; D possibly corresponds to TRBD1 (6 bases). Trimming stripped 4 bases from V and 2 bases from J, with 14 bases between. The germline gives CDR1 LNHDA, CDR2 SQIVND (reference sequence). This CDR3 has 15 residues. Here the CDR3 DNA reads TGTGCCAGTAGTACGGGTCATACAGGGAACTATGGCTACACCTTC. Translation gives CASSTGHTGNYGYTF.

This chain uses TRBV5-6 with TRBJ2-7; D not certain. The length of the CDR3 is 11 residues. Trimming shortened V by 0 bases and J by 5 bases, and 3 bases separated the two germline ends. Looked up from germline, CDR1 is SGHDT and CDR2 is YYEEEE. The CDR3 coding sequence is TGTGCCAGCAGCTTGGGGGACGAGCAGTACTTC. This translates into CASSLGDEQYF.

This rearrangement joins TRBV5-4 to TRBJ2-3; D gene uncertain. CDR3 length: 14 amino acids. The ends were cut back, 0 bases at V and 4 bases at J, with 9 bases in the middle. Germline CDR1 SGHNT, CDR2 YYREEE (reference sequence). CDR3 sequence (DNA): TGTGCCAGCAGCTTGGCACAGACCCCAGATACGCAGTATTTT. Its translation: CASSLAQTPDTQYF.

This chain links TRBV5-6 with TRBJ1-3; 10 bases align to TRBD1. Per the germline V gene, CDR1 is SGHDT and CDR2 is YYEEEE. This CDR3 has 16 residues. V gave up 2 bases and J gave up 3 bases; unmatched junction bases: 5. The CDR3, as DNA: TGTGCCAGCAGCTTCTGGACAGGGGGATTTGGAAACACCATATATTTT. It is translated as CASSFWTGGFGNTIYF.

The table lists this clone with a few counts. The gene calls are TRBV6-6 and TRBJ1-4; no clear D. The germline CDR1 and CDR2 sequences are MNHNY and SVGAGI (reference sequence). The CDR3 has 15 residues. Trimming removed 4 bases at V and 8 bases at J, with 17 bases between. CDR3 region: CASSFRGVGREKLFF. The CDR3 nucleotides are TGTGCCAGCAGTTTCCGTGGGGTGGGCCGGGAAAAACTGTTTTTT.

The chain links TRBV6-5 to TRBJ1-2, with D uncertain. The length of the CDR3 is 15 residues. V was cut by 4 bases and J by 4 bases, with 16 bases left in between. Germline V gene sequence: CDR1 MNHEY, CDR2 SVGAGI. CDR3 sequence (DNA): TGTGCCAGCAGTTTCTCCCGGGATATCCTCTATGGCTACACCTTC. This translates into CASSFSRDILYGYTF.

The rearrangement joins TRBV6-1 to TRBJ2-4, with 12 bases identical to TRBD2. V shed 8 bases, J shed 6 bases, and the junction held 8 bases outside the gene matches. CDR1 and CDR2 from the germline V gene are MNHNS and SASEGT. This CDR3 is built from 15 residues. CDR3 protein: CASLRLAGERNIQYF. CDR3 in DNA: TGTGCCAGCCTAAGACTAGCGGGAGAACGAAACATTCAGTACTTC.

This clone was seen a few times. The rearrangement joins TRBV7-2 to TRBJ2-7; D might be TRBD2 (6 bases). The CDR3 runs to 12 residues. CDR1 and CDR2 (germline): SGHTA, FQGNSA. Trimming took off 5 bases at V and 6 bases at J, with 11 bases between the two ends. The CDR3 loop reads CASSQLGGEQYF. The CDR3 DNA follows: TGTGCCAGCAGCCAATTGGGGGGCGAGCAGTACTTC. Combining the CDR3 with reference TRBV7-2 and TRBJ2-7 gives the whole variable domain GAGVSQSPSNKVTEKGKDVELRCDPISGHTALYWYRQSLGQGLEFLIYFQGNSAPDKSGLPSDRFSAERTGGSVSTLTIQRTQQEDSAVYLCASSQLGGEQYFGPGTRLTVT.

The chain uses TRBV2 and TRBJ2-5; maybe TRBD2 (6 bases). In germline, CDR1 is SNHLY, CDR2 FYNNEI. This CDR3 is built from 15 residues. V lost 4 bases to trimming and J lost 2 bases, with 14 bases between them. The CDR3 spells CASSVVAARQETQYF. CDR3 nucleotides: TGTGCCAGCAGTGTAGTAGCGGCGCGTCAAGAGACCCAGTACTTC.

V and J are TRBV11-2 and TRBJ2-5; D possibly corresponds to TRBD2 (7 bases). The CDR3 runs 16 residues. Trimming took 5 bases from V and 5 from J, leaving 21 bases between them. CDR1 SGHAT and CDR2 FQNNGV come from the germline V gene. The CDR3 DNA reads TGTGCCAGCAGCCCTAGATCGCGGGGGCCGGAGGAGACCCAGTACTTC. Its protein is CASSPRSRGPEETQYF. The full variable domain, completed using reference TRBV11-2 and TRBJ2-5, is EAGVAQSPRYKIIEKRQSVAFWCNPISGHATLYWYQQILGQGPKLLIQFQNNGVVDDSQLPKDRFSAERLKGVDSTLKIQPAKLEDSAVYLCASSPRSRGPEETQYFGPGTRLLVL.

The chain joins TRBV10-2 to TRBJ2-3, with D perhaps being TRBD1 or TRBD2 (5 bases each). The V end was cut by 6 bases, the J end by 2 bases, with 15 bases between. The CDR3 sequence is 15 residues long. Germline CDR1 and CDR2: WSHSY and SAAADI. The CDR3 here is CASSDRGWDTDTQYF. CDR3 coding DNA: TGCGCCAGCAGCGACAGAGGGTGGGACACAGATACGCAGTATTTT.

CDR3 DNA sequence: TGTGCCAGCAGGGAGACGGCCCCAGGGAGCTATGGCTACACCTTC. Encoded protein: CASRETAPGSYGYTF. The V call is TRBV6-5, the J call TRBJ1-2, with a tentative D call TRBD1 (5 bases). Trimming removed 6 bases from V and 4 bases from J, with 18 bases in between. The V gene's germline CDR1 is MNHEY and CDR2 SVGAGI. The CDR3 is 15 residues long.

This clone appeared a few times. In nucleotides, the CDR3 is TGCGCCAGCAGCCAAGTTGGCACCTACGAGCAGTACTTC. Protein: CASSQVGTYEQYF. The chain recombines TRBV4-1 with TRBJ2-7; D is unresolved. The CDR3 extends over 13 amino acids. Looked up from germline, CDR1 is MGHRA and CDR2 is YSYEKL. The V gene lost 1 base and the J gene lost 2 bases, with 6 bases spanning the gap.